A single T cell receptor beta chain is shown here with its context. Its specific antigen is unknown. No base quality values were provided; no much bigger clone lies one nucleotide off. The data originate from a study of blood T cell repertoires in COVID-19 (dated by TCRdb to the early 2020s). Context from the whole study: The collaborator samples originated in the United States, Italy and Spain and spanned the acute and convalescent phases of COVID-19. The material from the prospective study consisted of cDNA or gDNA derived from T cells, B-cell-depleted T cells, or PBMCs. Deeply sampled blood TCRbeta repertoires from subjects exposed to, actively infected with, or recovered from COVID-19 were included in the dataset. The repertoires were released in a freely available public database intended as a resource for research on the immune response to SARS-CoV-2. The samples were drawn from two sources: the first 160 participants of the ongoing ImmuneRACE study, and approximately 1,300 subjects contributed by 6 global collaborators. The sample metadata nearly always contained a de-identified subject ID, COVID-19 status, age in years and sex. Where available, HLA class I and class II types were taken from metadata supplied by the sample provider and were not determined by assay-based typing. The paper's findings and limits, for the study overall: How much clinical and demographic metadata was included differed by source and by participant, and the metadata was provided uncurated.

TCRbeta CDR3 regions were amplified from genomic DNA using the immunoSEQ Assay, a bias-controlled multiplex PCR. The authors' pipeline ran thus. Within the assay, amplification of reference gene primers was used to estimate how many nucleated cells each sample contained. To quantify the absolute abundance of each unique TCRbeta CDR3 rearrangement, sequence reads were collapsed and filtered. For each sample, productive Simpson clonality was calculated as the square root of Simpson's diversity index across productive rearrangements. What TCRdb holds here is the immuneACCESS table cut down to in-frame rearrangements. Part of the clones is not present; checked against another copy, under half of the missing clones reflect an unresolved V gene, and the others are unexplained. That table supplies the V and J calls and clone size; D and trimming were determined from the DNA. The sample table lists more than 200,000 clones, around nine tenths of them with a count of one. The ten largest clonotypes hold 10% to 14% of the sample.

CDR1 and CDR2 are read off the germline V gene (reference sequence) as GTSNPN and SVGIG. The junction shows trimming of 2 bases on V and 5 bases on J, plus 9 bases between the germline ends. The CDR3, from cysteine to phenylalanine, totals 13 residues. Kept here is only the CDR3 DNA, which spans 39 bases and is read in frame from base 1. Participants in the prospective study were enrolled through a virtual design, were aged roughly 18 to 100 years, and lived in 24 United States geographic areas. In the prospective study, cohorts were assigned on the basis of participant-reported clinical history obtained from a screening survey and a study questionnaire. ImmuneRACE Cohort 3 recovered participants were defined by two consecutive negative NP/OP PCR tests, healthcare professional clearance, or symptom resolution. In the prospective study, whole blood, serum and a nasopharyngeal or oropharyngeal swab were collected from each participant by mobile phlebotomists. Over a roughly 2-month period, participants in the prospective study had the option of providing additional blood draws and questionnaires. Blood samples from the prospective study were shipped frozen or at room temperature prior to DNA extraction.

The receptor was isolated from a man aged 25 to 40 who had recovered from COVID-19. The chain uses TRBV30 and TRBJ1-4; TRBD1 might be the D gene, on 5 matching bases. Sequenced material: PBMCs or T cells enriched from blood (not recorded which). DNA sequence: TGTGCCTGGAGTAAAGGGGCCAATGAAAAACTGTTTTTT. The encoded protein is CAWSKGANEKLFF.